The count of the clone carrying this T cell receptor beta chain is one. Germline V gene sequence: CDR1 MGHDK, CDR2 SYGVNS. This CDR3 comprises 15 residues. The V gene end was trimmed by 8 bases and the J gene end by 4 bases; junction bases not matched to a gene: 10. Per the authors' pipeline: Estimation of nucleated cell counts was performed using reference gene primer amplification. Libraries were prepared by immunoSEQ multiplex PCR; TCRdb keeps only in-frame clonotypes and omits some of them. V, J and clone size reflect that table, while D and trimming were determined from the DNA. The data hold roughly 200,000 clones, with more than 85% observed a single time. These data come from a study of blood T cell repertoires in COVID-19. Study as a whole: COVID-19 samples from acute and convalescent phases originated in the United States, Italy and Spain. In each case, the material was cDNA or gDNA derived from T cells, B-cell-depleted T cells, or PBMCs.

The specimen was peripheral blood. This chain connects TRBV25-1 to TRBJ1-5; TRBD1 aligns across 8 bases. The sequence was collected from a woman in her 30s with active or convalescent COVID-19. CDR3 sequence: CASPSDRELNQPQHF. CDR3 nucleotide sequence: TGTGCCAGCCCCTCGGACAGGGAATTAAATCAGCCCCAGCATTTT.